Listed here are 25 T cell receptor beta chains from one sample, sequenced in a study of cytomegalovirus exposure and HLA in healthy donors. The PCR used 60 Vbeta and 13 Jbeta primers. Produced via immunoSEQ multiplex PCR; TCRdb's table is partial and in-frame only. Among around 150,000 clones listed, almost 80% were seen once. The sequenced sample consisted of PBMCs. Receptors were obtained from a woman aged 50 to 60 in good health and CMV-seropositive.

The CDR3 DNA reads as TGTGCCAGCAGCGACCGGGACAGGGGTTTGCGCACTGAAGCTTTCTTT. It specifies CASSDRDRGLRTEAFF. The V and J genes are TRBV5-4 and TRBJ1-1; 10 bases are shared with TRBD1. The CDR3 length is 16 residues. Germline CDR1 SGHNT, CDR2 YYREEE (reference sequence). The V and J ends lost 4 bases and 4 bases, in that order; junction bases with no gene match: 10.

The rearrangement uses TRBV10-3 and TRBJ2-5; TRBD1 aligns across 10 bases. The DNA matches TRBJ2-7 better at its end, which makes the J call doubtful. Germline-derived CDR1 and CDR2 are ENHRY and SYGVKD. The CDR3 covers 14 residues. The CDR3 DNA sequence: TGTGCCATCAGCAAGGGACAGGGGATGTACGAGCAGTACTTC. Translated, it gives CAISKGQGMYEQYF.

The V gene is TRBV5-6, the J gene TRBJ2-5; D is unresolved. The last part of the DNA fits TRBJ2-7 better; the J call may be wrong. Germline CDR1 reads SGHDT; CDR2 reads YYEEEE. The CDR3 sequence is 12 residues long. The CDR3 nucleotides read TGTGCCAGCAGCTTGAGAGCCTACGAGCAGTACTTC. This codes for CASSLRAYEQYF.

The chain carries TRBV29-1 and TRBJ2-1, with TRBD2 identical over 7 bases. The V and J ends lost 5 bases and 3 bases, in that order; junction bases with no gene match: 10. The CDR3 contains 15 residues. Germline CDR1 SQVTM, CDR2 ANQGSEA. The CDR3: CSVQGGGAIYNEQFF. The CDR3 DNA sequence: TGCAGCGTTCAGGGCGGGGGAGCCATCTACAATGAGCAGTTCTTC.

J is TRBJ1-6 and V is TRBV7-2; possible D gene TRBD1, 6 bases. Trimming left V 8 bases short and J 4 bases short, with 9 bases between. Germline CDR1 SGHTA, CDR2 FQGNSA. This CDR3 contains 13 residues. CDR3 sequence: CASGTSYNSPLHF. DNA for the CDR3: TGTGCCAGCGGGACAAGTTATAATTCACCCCTCCACTTT.

The V and J genes are TRBV7-2 and TRBJ2-2; TRBD2 agrees at 10 bases. CDR3 length equals 15 residues. CDR1 is SGHTA, CDR2 FQGNSA, per germline. The trim removed 5 bases at V and 4 bases at J, leaving 4 bases unmatched. In DNA, the CDR3 is TGTGCCAGCAGCGGAAGCGGGGGGGCCACCGGGGAGCTGTTTTTT. Its translation: CASSGSGGATGELFF. Filled out from reference TRBV7-2 and TRBJ2-2, the complete variable domain reads GAGVSQSPSNKVTEKGKDVELRCDPISGHTALYWYRQSLGQGLEFLIYFQGNSAPDKSGLPSDRFSAERTGGSVSTLTIQRTQQEDSAVYLCASSGSGGATGELFFGEGSRLTVL.

This chain joins TRBV30 and TRBJ2-3; 8 bases agree with TRBD2. Germline V gene lookup returns CDR1 GTSNPN and CDR2 SVGIG (reference sequence). The CDR3 totals 13 residues. The CDR3 protein is CAVSGVSTDTQYF. The CDR3 bases are TGTGCGGTTAGCGGGGTAAGCACAGATACGCAGTATTTT. Combining the CDR3 with reference TRBV30 and TRBJ2-3 gives the whole variable domain SQTIHQWPATLVQPVGSPLSLECTVEGTSNPNLYWYRQAAGRGLQLLFYSVGIGQISSEVPQNLSASRPQDRQFILSSKKLLLSDSGFYLCAVSGVSTDTQYFGPGTRLTVL.

The chain links TRBV11-2 to TRBJ2-7; D is unclear. Looked up from germline, CDR1 is SGHAT and CDR2 is FQNNGV. Trimming took 5 bases from V and 2 from J, leaving 13 bases between them. The CDR3 totals 14 residues. This chain's CDR3 is CASSPQRQPYEQYF. The CDR3 DNA reads as TGTGCCAGCAGCCCGCAGAGGCAGCCCTACGAGCAGTACTTC.

This clone was counted a single time. The chain recombines TRBV2 with TRBJ2-7, with 9 bases matching TRBD1. The CDR3 runs to 12 residues. Germline trimming cut 8 bases from V and 4 bases from J; bases unmatched to any gene: 3. CDR1 SNHLY and CDR2 FYNNEI come from the germline V gene. The CDR3 DNA reads as TGTGCCAGCGGACAGGGGCGGTACGAGCAGTACTTC. This encodes CASGQGRYEQYF.

V usage is TRBV7-2 and J usage is TRBJ2-3; possible D gene TRBD2, 5 bases. V gave up 5 bases and J gave up 1 base, with 10 bases separating them. In germline, CDR1 is SGHTA, CDR2 FQGNSA. There are 14 residues in the CDR3. The CDR3 here is CASSPQRGTDTQYF. CDR3 DNA sequence: TGTGCCAGCAGCCCTCAGAGGGGCACAGATACGCAGTATTTT.

The chain joins TRBV6-1 to TRBJ1-5; D call uncertain. V lost 0 bases to trimming and J lost 3 bases, with 3 bases between them. CDR3 length: 13 amino acids. Per the germline V gene, CDR1 is MNHNS and CDR2 is SASEGT. Here the CDR3 reads CASSEAINQPQHF. As DNA, the CDR3 is TGTGCCAGCAGTGAAGCCATCAATCAGCCCCAGCATTTT.

The chain couples TRBV18 to TRBJ1-1, with D possibly being TRBD1 (6 bases). The CDR3 contains 14 residues. The germline gives CDR1 KGHSH, CDR2 LQKENI. V lost 4 bases, J lost 5 bases, and 14 bases lay in between. The chain's CDR3 is CASSLEAGDTEAFF. The DNA of the CDR3 is TGTGCCAGCTCACTCGAGGCAGGGGATACTGAAGCTTTCTTT.

The table lists this clone with a count of one. The chain combines TRBV29-1 with TRBJ2-7; TRBD1 aligns across 7 bases. The J segment lost 0 bases and the V segment lost 6 bases, leaving 11 bases of the junction unmatched. The CDR3 runs to 15 residues. Looked up from germline, CDR1 is SQVTM and CDR2 is ANQGSEA. CDR3 bases: TGCAGCGTGAAAGACAGGGACGGAACCTCCTACGAGCAGTACTTC. This sequence encodes CSVKDRDGTSYEQYF.

J is TRBJ1-6 and V is TRBV19; no clear D. The CDR3 sequence is 16 residues long. The germline V gene has CDR1 LNHDA and CDR2 SQIVND (reference sequence). V was cut by 6 bases and J by 1 base, with 13 bases left in between. The CDR3 DNA reads TGTGCCAGTAGCTCCCTCACGGGGTCCTATAATTCACCCCTCCACTTT. Amino acid sequence: CASSSLTGSYNSPLHF.

The V call is TRBV19, the J call TRBJ1-1; 9 bases match TRBD1. V trimming: 9 bases; J trimming: 7 bases; junction bases outside the gene matches: 18. Germline assignment: CDR1 LNHDA and CDR2 SQIVND (reference sequence). This CDR3 comprises 16 residues. The CDR3 DNA sequence: TGTGCCAGCCTCGTATCCGGAACAGGGGGCTTTAATGAAGCTTTCTTT. Protein product: CASLVSGTGGFNEAFF.

V gene TRBV28 combines with J gene TRBJ2-1; D may be TRBD2 (6 bases). The CDR3 has 15 amino acids. V lost 6 bases and J 3 bases, leaving 15 bases between the germline ends. Germline V gives CDR1 MDHEN, CDR2 SYDVKM. The CDR3 sequence: CASSPAGGNYNEQFF. As DNA, the CDR3 is TGTGCCAGCAGCCCCGCTGGGGGGAACTACAATGAGCAGTTCTTC.

The V and J genes are TRBV28 and TRBJ1-3; D may be TRBD1 (6 bases). Germline-derived CDR1 and CDR2 are MDHEN and SYDVKM. This CDR3 spans 15 amino acids. The ends were cut back, 6 bases at V and 0 bases at J, with 12 bases in the middle. The CDR3 loop is CASRGTYNSGNTIYF. Here the CDR3 DNA reads TGTGCCAGCAGGGGGACATATAACTCTGGAAACACCATATATTTT.

This chain joins TRBV15 and TRBJ2-1, with D possibly matching TRBD2 (6 bases). CDR1 is LNHNV, CDR2 YYDKDF, per germline (reference sequence). CDR3 size: 15 residues. With 1 base removed from V and 5 bases from J, the gap between germline ends came to 12 bases. The DNA for the CDR3 is TGTGCCACCAGCAGAGGATCTAGCGCGAACAATGAGCAGTTCTTC. Its protein is CATSRGSSANNEQFF.

V gene TRBV7-9 combines with J gene TRBJ1-3; D gene uncertain. CDR1 is SEHNR and CDR2 is FQNEAQ in the germline V gene (reference sequence). This CDR3 region has 14 residues. V lost 4 bases and J lost 6, with 13 bases in between. The CDR3 region has the DNA TGTGCCAGCAGCTACGGGAACCTGCCAAACACCATATATTTT. Its translation is CASSYGNLPNTIYF. Looking up the rest from reference TRBV7-9 and TRBJ1-3 gives the full variable domain: DTGVSQNPRHKITKRGQNVTFRCDPISEHNRLYWYRQTLGQGPEFLTYFQNEAQLEKSRLLSDRFSAERPKGSFSTLEIQRTEQGDSAMYLCASSYGNLPNTIYFGEGSWLTVV.

The chain has TRBV6-5 and TRBJ1-6; D may be TRBD1 (6 bases). Per germline, CDR1 MNHEY and CDR2 SVGAGI. V dropped 8 bases and J dropped 7 bases, with 12 bases sitting between them. The CDR3 totals 13 residues. CDR3 region: CASGPTGNSPLHF. The CDR3 nucleotides are TGTGCCAGCGGTCCTACAGGGAATTCACCCCTCCACTTT.

The chain couples TRBV4-3 to TRBJ2-5; the D is unclear. Looked up from germline, CDR1 is LGHNA and CDR2 is YSLEER. The germline V and J ends were trimmed by 5 bases and 3 bases, with 16 bases remaining between them. The CDR3 extends over 15 amino acids. The CDR3 region is CASSEKQGGEETQYF. CDR3 nucleotide sequence: TGCGCCAGCAGCGAAAAACAAGGTGGAGAAGAGACCCAGTACTTC.

The chain recombines TRBV2 with TRBJ1-5, with D possibly matching TRBD1 (6 bases). V lost 4 bases, J lost 2 bases, and 9 bases lay in between. This CDR3 has 14 amino acids. Germline V gene lookup returns CDR1 SNHLY and CDR2 FYNNEI. CDR3 in DNA: TGTGCCAGCAGTGGCGCAGGGGGCAATCAGCCCCAGCATTTT. Protein: CASSGAGGNQPQHF.

This clone was picked up one time. The rearrangement uses TRBV27 and TRBJ1-4; possibly TRBD1 for D (5 bases). CDR3 length equals 15 residues. The germline V gene encodes CDR1 MNHEY and CDR2 SMNVEV (reference sequence). The V end was cut by 4 bases, the J end by 6 bases, with 15 bases between. The CDR3 coding sequence is TGTGCCAGCAGTTCACTCCAGCGGGGCGATGAAAAACTGTTTTTT. The encoded protein is CASSSLQRGDEKLFF.

The chain joins TRBV9 to TRBJ2-1, with D perhaps matching TRBD2 (5 bases). This CDR3 contains 15 residues. The V end lost 7 bases, the J end lost 0 bases, and 14 bases lay between the germline ends. Looked up from germline, CDR1 is SGDLS and CDR2 is YYNGEE. The CDR3 region is CASASHHSSYNEQFF. The DNA of the CDR3 is TGTGCCAGCGCTAGCCACCACAGCTCCTACAATGAGCAGTTCTTC. The entire variable domain, with the rest obtained from reference TRBV9 and TRBJ2-1, is as follows: DSGVTQTPKHLITATGQRVTLRCSPRSGDLSVYWYQQSLDQGLQFLIQYYNGEERAKGNILERFSAQQFPDLHSELNLSSLELGDSALYFCASASHHSSYNEQFFGPGTRLTVL.

This chain links TRBV2 with TRBJ1-4; the D gene is possibly TRBD1 (6 bases). Trimming took 6 bases from V and 8 from J, leaving 19 bases between them. CDR3 length: 15 residues. Germline V CDR1 and CDR2: SNHLY, FYNNEI. CDR3 bases: TGTGCCAGCAGCCTACTGGGACGGGACAACGAAAAACTGTTTTTT. It specifies CASSLLGRDNEKLFF.